This passage covers 7 T cell receptor beta chains from one sample sequenced in a study of T cell clonality in common variable immunodeficiency. Study outcomes and limitations: Common variable immunodeficiency TCR beta sequences reportedly had fewer deletions and N-nucleotide insertions.

Profiling relied on immunoSEQ multiplex PCR, and the TCRdb table lists in-frame clones only, not all of them. The sample is made up of over 15,000 clones, none counted only once. These receptors are not linked to any known antigen. Sequenced material: peripheral blood mononuclear cells. The receptors were sampled from a human donor with common variable immunodeficiency.

This chain's CDR3 is CSVVGQTYEQYF. The part of the CDR3 DNA that was read is TGCAGCGTTGTTGGGCAAACCTACGAG. The rearrangement joins TRBV29-1 to TRBJ2-7; D not certain. The sequenced fragment ends 3 residues before the CDR3 boundary, so the rest is inferred from the germline J gene. CDR1 and CDR2 (germline): SQVTM, ANQGSEA. V was clipped by 4 bases and J by 2 bases, with 9 bases between them. The CDR3 contains 12 residues.

Remarks on this clone: The observed sequence ends 3 residues before the CDR3 terminus, with the missing tail filled in from the germline J gene. The chain links TRBV18 to TRBJ2-1; a weak D match, TRBD1 (6 bases). Germline V lookup: CDR1 KGHSH, CDR2 LQKENI. CDR3 length: 13 amino acids. Trimming shortened V by 2 bases and J by 9 bases, and 11 bases separated the two germline ends. Incomplete CDR3 DNA: TGTGCCAGCTCACCAACAGGGACCGGTGAG. Its translation is CASSPTGTGE. The full CDR3 reads CASSPTGTGEQFF.

There are many counts of this clone. Sequencing ends 3 residues short of the CDR3 end; the germline J gene provides the rest. The chain uses TRBV18 and TRBJ1-4; 7 positions agree with TRBD1. Germline V gene sequence: CDR1 KGHSH, CDR2 LQKENI. Trimming cost V 3 bases and J 4 bases; bases outside gene matches: 5. This CDR3 is 15 amino acids long. The CDR3 reads CASSPGTAHNEKLFF. The CDR3 bases that were read are TGTGCCAGCTCACCCGGGACAGCTCATAATGAAAAA.

Concerning this clone itself: The read falls 3 residues short of the CDR3 end, and the missing part is taken from the germline J gene. The chain links TRBV19 to TRBJ2-7; 13 positions match TRBD2. This CDR3 has 17 residues. The V segment lost 5 bases and the J segment 1 base; nucleotides outside the gene matches: 8. Germline lookup yields CDR1 LNHDA and CDR2 SQIVND (reference sequence). The DNA read from the CDR3 is TGTGCCAGTAGTGGACGGACTAGCGGGAGTAGTTCCTACGAG. This translates into CASSGRTSGSSSYE. The full CDR3 is CASSGRTSGSSSYEQYF.

This clone was found many times. The sequenced fragment ends 3 residues before the CDR3 boundary, so the rest is inferred from the germline J gene. The rearrangement links TRBV18 to TRBJ2-2; D ambiguous. Trimming took off 3 bases at V and 3 bases at J, with 11 bases between the two ends. This CDR3 comprises 15 residues. CDR1 and CDR2 (germline): KGHSH, LQKENI. The sequenced part of the CDR3 DNA is TGTGCCAGCTCACCTTCGAACGCGGACACCGGGGAG. This translates into CASSPSNADTGE. The CDR3 as a whole reads CASSPSNADTGELFF.

This clone appeared a few times. The read finishes 3 residues shy of the CDR3 end, and the germline J gene is used to complete it. The J gene is TRBJ2-3, the V gene TRBV5-1; 7 bases are a match to TRBD1. CDR3 length equals 17 residues. CDR1 and CDR2 from the germline V gene are SGHRS and YFSETQ. V dropped 1 base and J dropped 0; count of bases not matched to a gene: 8. CDR3: CASSLPTGQRSTDTQYF. The covered CDR3 bases are TGCGCCAGCAGCTTGCCAACGGGACAGCGAAGCACAGATACG. Drawing the rest from reference TRBV5-1 and TRBJ2-3, the complete variable domain is KAGVTQTPRYLIKTRGQQVTLSCSPISGHRSVSWYQQTPGQGLQFLFEYFSETQRNKGNFPGRFSGRQFSNSRSEMNVSTLELGDSALYLCASSLPTGQRSTDTQYFGPGTRLTVL.

As for this clone: The read halts 3 residues ahead of the CDR3 end, with the missing end drawn from the germline J gene. The chain uses TRBV19 and TRBJ1-2; D call uncertain. V was shortened by 7 bases and J by 4 bases, with 16 bases between the two germline ends. Germline V gene lookup returns CDR1 LNHDA and CDR2 SQIVND (reference sequence). This CDR3 has 14 amino acids. Incomplete CDR3 DNA: TGTGCCAGTACAAGAAGGGCCCCCGGCTATGGC. Translation: CASTRRAPGYG. The full CDR3 protein is CASTRRAPGYGYTF.